Listed below are T cell receptor beta chains from one sample, sequenced in a study of cytomegalovirus exposure and HLA in healthy donors. The data were produced by immunoSEQ multiplex PCR, yet TCRdb's version contains in-frame clones alone and is incomplete. The sample consists of about 130,000 clones, 70% to 90% of them appearing once. Input material: PBMCs. All receptors derive from a woman aged 35 to 49 in good health and CMV-seropositive. Each CDR3 is given with its conserved first and last residue. Fields, in order: V gene, CDR3 length, J gene, clone size, CDR3 protein. Size tells how often a clone was seen (once, few, many) or the class of an expanded clone, and some rows leave it out.

TRBV11-2	16	TRBJ2-1	.	CASSLDPGNSYNEQFF
TRBV10-3	20	TRBJ2-1	.	CAISESLGLAGVSSYNEQFF
TRBV27	19	TRBJ1-2	.	CASSLNPPGGALVNYGYTF
TRBV5-1	14	TRBJ2-7	.	CASSLGLAGDEQYF
TRBV28	15	TRBJ2-3	.	CASGDYQEGVDTQYF
TRBV18	16	TRBJ2-1	.	CASSPALGVSYNEQFF
TRBV6-5	16	TRBJ2-2	.	CASSYMAGGPSGELFF
TRBV28	14	TRBJ2-1	.	CASSRQGPLDEQFF
TRBV7-9	13	TRBJ1-3	.	CASSPGRGDTIYF
TRBV28	14	TRBJ1-2	.	CASNNPGGIYGYTF
TRBV7-3	13	TRBJ2-1	.	CASSIGGHNEQFF
TRBV27	15	TRBJ1-2	.	CASSFRTGHGYGYTF
TRBV6-5	15	TRBJ2-7	once	CASSYRAGGPLKQYF
TRBV19	11	TRBJ2-2	.	CASSPPGELFF
TRBV19	15	TRBJ1-6	.	CASSIQPGTNSPLHF
TRBV6-1	15	TRBJ2-5	.	CASMDRGRSQETQYF
TRBV19	15	TRBJ1-4	.	CASNADSATNEKLFF
TRBV9	14	TRBJ2-7	.	CASSSGTGSCEQYF
TRBV5-1	16	TRBJ1-6	.	CASSLGTAGSSSPLHF
TRBV9	13	TRBJ1-5	.	CASSVAGGQPQHF
TRBV28	16	TRBJ1-1	.	CASSLDLLRGNTEAFF
TRBV9	17	TRBJ2-1	.	CASRAGGGLAGANEQFF
TRBV6-5	14	TRBJ1-5	.	CASSYSAGGQPQHF
TRBV5-5	15	TRBJ2-7	once	CASSLFAGGSYEQYF
TRBV18	14	TRBJ2-5	.	CASSPRRRRETQYF
TRBV20-1	11	TRBJ2-1	.	CSARDRNEQFF
TRBV5-1	16	TRBJ2-3	.	CASSPLSGGAGDTQYF
TRBV18	14	TRBJ2-7	.	CASKPPGTPYEQYF
TRBV10-3	15	TRBJ2-7	.	CAISTRQGSMYEQYF
TRBV4-1	17	TRBJ2-7	.	CASSQPDLGLAGAEQYF
TRBV4-1	15	TRBJ1-5	.	CASSHIQGSGQPQHF
TRBV7-2	14	TRBJ2-1	once	CASSFWTGGNEQFF
TRBV28	18	TRBJ2-1	few	CASSLSGWRGVKNDEQFF
TRBV5-8	16	TRBJ1-5	.	CASSLVVGTGNQPQHF
TRBV30	16	TRBJ2-5	once	CAWSGGAGGNQETQYF